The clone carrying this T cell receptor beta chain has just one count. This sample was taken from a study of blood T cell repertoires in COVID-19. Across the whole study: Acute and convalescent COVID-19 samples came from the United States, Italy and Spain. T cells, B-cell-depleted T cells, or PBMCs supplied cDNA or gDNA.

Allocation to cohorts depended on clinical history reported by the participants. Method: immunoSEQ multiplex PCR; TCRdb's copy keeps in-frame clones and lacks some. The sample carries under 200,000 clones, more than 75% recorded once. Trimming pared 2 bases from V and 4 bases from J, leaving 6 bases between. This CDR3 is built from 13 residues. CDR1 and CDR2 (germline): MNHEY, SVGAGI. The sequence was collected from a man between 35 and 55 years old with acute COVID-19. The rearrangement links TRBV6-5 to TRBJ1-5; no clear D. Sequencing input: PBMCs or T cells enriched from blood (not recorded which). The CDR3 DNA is TGTGCCAGCAGTTACATCCCTAATCAGCCCCAGCATTTT. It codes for CASSYIPNQPQHF.